This is a list of T cell receptor beta chains from one sample in a study of control samples from healthy donors and cancer patients. Assay used: immunoSEQ multiplex PCR; TCRdb lists only in-frame clones, some missing. Among 170,000 or so clones listed, 90% to 95% were seen once. The specimen sequenced was blood. The receptors derive from a man aged 25 to 40 in good health. The CDR3 runs from the conserved cysteine through the conserved F or W. For some rows the clone size is stated as once, few or many, or as a class when expanded; others skip it.

V gene,J gene,clone size,CDR3 protein
TRBV29-1,TRBJ1-4,.,CSVIQDWNEKLFF
TRBV4-1,TRBJ2-1,.,CASSQDRLAGFNEQFF
TRBV5-8,TRBJ1-4,.,CASSSRRMDEKLFF
TRBV18,TRBJ1-6,.,CASKTSSNSPLHF
TRBV27,TRBJ2-1,.,CASRGLAGGFYNEQFF
TRBV30,TRBJ2-7,few,CAWGLAETYEQYF
TRBV9,TRBJ1-1,.,CASSPGQGVLAFF
TRBV7-2,TRBJ1-1,.,CASSPQMNTEAFF
TRBV7-9,TRBJ1-3,.,CASSSTGGFSNTIYF
TRBV6-5,TRBJ2-7,.,CASSYGRGPAYEQYF
TRBV10-3,TRBJ2-3,.,CASRGGRGTDTQYF
TRBV28,TRBJ2-7,once,CASSSPGTENEQYF
TRBV7-8,TRBJ1-2,.,CASSRGPTESYGYTF
TRBV28,TRBJ1-1,.,CASRPPGINTEAFF
TRBV19,TRBJ1-5,.,CASRLYRDSNQPQHF
TRBV2,TRBJ2-7,.,CAAGQADEQYF
TRBV27,TRBJ2-7,.,CASGLGQGFYEQYF
TRBV5-6,TRBJ2-5,.,CASSSPTSGGYQETQYF
TRBV5-1,TRBJ2-6,.,CASSPSTGAGANVLTF
TRBV4-1,TRBJ2-2,.,CASSPPGTGIQQNTGELLF
TRBV27,TRBJ1-1,.,CASGVRNTEAFF
TRBV9,TRBJ2-7,.,CASSGYGTAYEQYF
TRBV5-1,TRBJ1-2,.,CASSPGGTAYGYTF
TRBV18,TRBJ1-5,.,CASSGQVGQPQHF
TRBV5-1,TRBJ2-1,.,CASSSGLIDSQPKNEQFF
TRBV6-5,TRBJ2-1,.,CASRDREVSEQFF
TRBV5-8,TRBJ2-3,.,CASSPQADTQYF
TRBV27,TRBJ2-3,.,CASSGPGDTQYF
TRBV10-3,TRBJ1-6,many,CAIRGGQAGGSPLHF
TRBV5-1,TRBJ1-5,.,CASSLEPGFDQPQHF
TRBV5-4,TRBJ2-2,.,CASSLAPRDTGELFF
TRBV5-4,TRBJ2-3,.,CASRISGVSTDTQYF
TRBV5-1,TRBJ2-1,.,CASSLAGFSSYNEQFF
TRBV3-1/TRBV3-2,TRBJ1-1,.,CASSQAGQGNTEAFF
TRBV6-6,TRBJ2-5,.,CASSYRTGGETQYF
TRBV4-3,TRBJ1-4,.,CASSRQQSEKLFF
TRBV11-3,TRBJ2-5,once,CASSSGLAEETQYF
TRBV10-2,TRBJ1-1,.,CASRGRGSLAFF
TRBV12-3/TRBV12-4,TRBJ2-1,once,CASSAAKRAFF
TRBV5-6,TRBJ2-7,.,CASSWGVRDRSYEQYF
TRBV28,TRBJ1-6,.,CASSFWGMGDNSPLHF
TRBV24-1,TRBJ2-2,.,CATMREDTGELFF
TRBV7-9,TRBJ1-5,few,CASSFETGPMSNQPQHF
TRBV19,TRBJ2-1,.,CASSIDGPWTGDNEQFF
TRBV2,TRBJ2-3,.,CASSLRLTDTQYF
TRBV7-2,TRBJ2-7,.,CASSLSLLYEQYF
TRBV20-1,TRBJ1-1,.,CSAEGNSEAFF
TRBV5-1,TRBJ1-6,.,CASSLVFYNSPLHF
TRBV28,TRBJ1-2,.,CASSRGRGNYGYTF
TRBV10-2,TRBJ1-2,.,CASGSGRDYGYTF
TRBV15,TRBJ2-7,.,CATSRGTSYEQYF
TRBV28,TRBJ1-4,.,CASVQGGEKLFF
TRBV5-4,TRBJ2-2,.,CASSLTSGGNTGELFF
TRBV6-5,TRBJ2-7,.,CASSYRRTGVYEQYF
TRBV23-1,TRBJ2-3,.,CASPSPYTQYF